The 20 T cell receptor beta chains below all came from one sample that was sequenced in a study of memory CD4+ T cells and cytomegalovirus serostatus. Only in-frame clones appear in the TCRdb table, and some are missing; sequencing was by immunoSEQ multiplex PCR. The profile shows 56,000 or so clones, roughly 80% of them singletons. Single viable CD3+CD4+CD8-CD45RO+ cells were sorted as the memory CD4+ T cells. The sequencing sample was made of memory CD4+ T cells from blood. These receptors originate from an adult in good health and CMV-seronegative. Some clones in this sample may be carry-over from other donors' samples.

The gene calls are TRBV4-1 and TRBJ2-5, with 15 positions matching TRBD2. CDR1 is MGHRA and CDR2 is YSYEKL in the germline V gene. The V and J ends lost 2 bases and 6 bases, in that order; junction bases with no gene match: 4. This CDR3 region has 16 residues. CDR3 in DNA: TGCGCCAGCAGCCAAACCGGACTAGCGGGGGGGCAGACCCAGTACTTC. It codes for CASSQTGLAGGQTQYF.

This clone was recorded a few times. The CDR3 DNA sequence: TGTGCCAGCAGCTTACTCCTCAAGATTTCCTACAATGAGCAGTTCTTC. The encoded protein is CASSLLLKISYNEQFF. The J gene is TRBJ2-1, the V gene TRBV7-2; no definite D call. This CDR3 comprises 16 residues. Germline CDR1 SGHTA, CDR2 FQGNSA. V gave up 2 bases and J gave up 1 base, with 12 bases separating them. The full variable domain, its missing parts supplied by reference TRBV7-2 and TRBJ2-1, is GAGVSQSPSNKVTEKGKDVELRCDPISGHTALYWYRQSLGQGLEFLIYFQGNSAPDKSGLPSDRFSAERTGGSVSTLTIQRTQQEDSAVYLCASSLLLKISYNEQFFGPGTRLTVL.

The chain joins TRBV5-1 to TRBJ2-2; TRBD1 might be the D (6 bases). The CDR3 sequence is 16 residues long. Germline CDR1 reads SGHRS; CDR2 reads YFSETQ. Trimming took off 0 bases at V and 4 bases at J, with 13 bases between the two ends. CDR3 sequence (DNA): TGCGCCAGCAGCTTGGAGGGCAGGGGCCTCACCGGGGAGCTGTTTTTT. It is translated as CASSLEGRGLTGELFF.

This clone was counted between two and nine times. V and J are TRBV19 and TRBJ1-1; 8 positions agree with TRBD1. Germline V gene sequence: CDR1 LNHDA, CDR2 SQIVND (reference sequence). The CDR3 is made up of 12 amino acids. V shed 6 bases, J shed 5 bases, and the junction held 2 bases outside the gene matches. The CDR3 region is CASRDRETEAFF. CDR3 sequence (DNA): TGTGCCAGTAGGGACAGGGAGACTGAAGCTTTCTTT.

This sequence joins TRBV30 and TRBJ2-7, with D perhaps TRBD2 (6 bases). The germline CDR1 and CDR2 sequences are GTSNPN and SVGIG (reference sequence). V was trimmed by 0 bases and J by 2 bases, leaving 11 bases between them. CDR3 length: 14 amino acids. The CDR3 DNA reads TGTGCCTGGAGTGTACATGGGGGGACCTACGAGCAGTACTTC. Protein: CAWSVHGGTYEQYF.

V usage is TRBV7-9 and J usage is TRBJ2-1, with 11 bases lining up with TRBD1. Germline CDR1 SEHNR, CDR2 FQNEAQ (reference sequence). J lost 9 bases, V lost 5 bases, and 9 bases had no gene match. CDR3 length: 15 residues. The CDR3 region has the DNA TGTGCCAGCAGCCCTGGGACAGGGGGTTATCGTGAGCAGTTCTTC. Its translation: CASSPGTGGYREQFF.

The rearrangement links TRBV5-1 to TRBJ2-3; D possibly corresponds to TRBD2 (7 bases). Trimming pared 5 bases from V and 5 bases from J, leaving 15 bases between. CDR1 and CDR2 from the germline V gene are SGHRS and YFSETQ. The CDR3 contains 14 residues. DNA for the CDR3: TGCGCCAGCAGGCAACGGGGGGCGGGAGATACGCAGTATTTT. Residues: CASRQRGAGDTQYF.

The genes are TRBV30 and TRBJ2-5; D is uncertain. The CDR3 runs 14 residues. Germline CDR1 and CDR2: GTSNPN and SVGIG (reference sequence). V was pared by 1 base and J by 0 bases, with 9 bases between. CDR3 loop: CAWSATMYQETQYF. CDR3 bases: TGTGCCTGGAGTGCGACAATGTACCAAGAGACCCAGTACTTC.

The V call is TRBV10-3, the J call TRBJ2-7; no reliable D call. This CDR3 comprises 13 residues. In germline, CDR1 is ENHRY, CDR2 SYGVKD. V was clipped by 6 bases and J by 1 base, with 10 bases between them. CDR3 sequence (DNA): TGTGCCATCAGGGATGGTCTATCCTACGAGCAGTACTTC. Protein sequence: CAIRDGLSYEQYF.

The rearrangement joins TRBV30 to TRBJ1-6; the D is unclear. Trimming stripped 5 bases from V and 10 bases from J, with 15 bases between. CDR3 length: 13 residues. Germline values: CDR1 GTSNPN, CDR2 SVGIG (reference sequence). The CDR3 sequence: CAWSTVGRSPLHF. CDR3 DNA: TGTGCCTGGTCGACCGTCGGGAGATCACCCCTCCACTTT.

The chain couples TRBV7-9 to TRBJ2-1; D gene ambiguous. Germline-derived CDR1 and CDR2 are SEHNR and FQNEAQ (reference sequence). This CDR3 region has 11 residues. V lost 8 bases and J lost 3, with 5 bases in between. As DNA, the CDR3 is TGTGCCAGCCAGTTCTACAATGAGCAGTTCTTC. Protein sequence: CASQFYNEQFF.

The V gene is TRBV19, the J gene TRBJ1-2, with D maybe TRBD1 (5 bases). This CDR3 is built from 14 residues. Trimming removed 4 bases from V and 4 bases from J, with 13 bases in between. Germline CDR1 reads LNHDA; CDR2 reads SQIVND (reference sequence). CDR3: CASSRDGLTYGYTF. CDR3 nucleotides: TGTGCCAGTAGTAGGGACGGACTAACCTATGGCTACACCTTC. Drawing the rest from reference TRBV19 and TRBJ1-2, the complete variable domain is DGGITQSPKYLFRKEGQNVTLSCEQNLNHDAMYWYRQDPGQGLRLIYYSQIVNDFQKGDIAEGYSVSREKKESFPLTVTSAQKNPTAFYLCASSRDGLTYGYTFGSGTRLTVV.

This clone was seen only a few times. This chain uses TRBV5-6 with TRBJ2-2; D not certain. CDR1 is SGHDT and CDR2 is YYEEEE in the germline V gene. V was trimmed by 0 bases and J by 6 bases, leaving 12 bases between them. The CDR3 extends over 15 amino acids. In nucleotides, the CDR3 is TGTGCCAGCAGCTTGGTTGGCCATATGGCCGGGGAGCTGTTTTTT. Amino acid sequence: CASSLVGHMAGELFF.

The rearrangement joins TRBV27 to TRBJ2-2; D call uncertain. This CDR3 has 16 residues. Germline V gene data show CDR1 as MNHEY and CDR2 as SMNVEV (reference sequence). V lost 3 bases and J 4 bases, leaving 15 bases between the germline ends. CDR3 region: CASSFIRVVGTGELFF. The CDR3 DNA sequence: TGTGCCAGCAGTTTCATCCGGGTCGTGGGCACCGGGGAGCTGTTTTTT.

V and J are TRBV27 and TRBJ1-2; D remains ambiguous. Germline assignment: CDR1 MNHEY and CDR2 SMNVEV (reference sequence). The V gene lost 1 base and the J gene lost 0 bases, with 9 bases spanning the gap. The CDR3 spans 15 residues. The CDR3 reads CASSLFFSANYGYTF. CDR3 nucleotides: TGTGCCAGCAGTTTATTCTTCTCAGCTAACTATGGCTACACCTTC.

The chain is built from TRBV5-1 and TRBJ1-4; 9 bases fit TRBD1. V gave up 3 bases and J gave up 8 bases; unmatched junction bases: 5. From germline, CDR1 is SGHRS and CDR2 YFSETQ. The CDR3 consists of 14 residues. The DNA of the CDR3 is TGCGCCAGCAGCTGGACAGGGGAACGCGAAAAACTGTTTTTT. Translation: CASSWTGEREKLFF.

This chain uses TRBV10-3 with TRBJ2-5; D not resolved. CDR1 is ENHRY and CDR2 is SYGVKD in the germline V gene. Deletions cut 3 bases from V and 2 bases from J, with 7 bases between. The CDR3 runs to 13 residues. Here the CDR3 reads CAISEVLQETQYF. DNA for the CDR3: TGTGCCATCAGTGAAGTGCTTCAAGAGACCCAGTACTTC.

The V and J genes are TRBV7-2 and TRBJ2-1; TRBD2 might be the D (6 bases). The germline V gene has CDR1 SGHTA and CDR2 FQGNSA. V lost 3 bases to trimming and J lost 9 bases, with 18 bases between them. The CDR3 has 15 amino acids. CDR3 DNA sequence: TGTGCCAGCAGCTTCGAGGGACTTCTGGCCTCTGAGCAGTTCTTC. Encoded protein: CASSFEGLLASEQFF.

The chain couples TRBV11-2 to TRBJ2-7, with D maybe TRBD2 (7 bases). The CDR3 contains 14 residues. Germline V gene sequence: CDR1 SGHAT, CDR2 FQNNGV. Deletions cut 3 bases from V and 10 bases from J, with 19 bases between. The CDR3 is CASSFGPAGQSQYF. CDR3 nucleotides: TGTGCCAGCAGCTTCGGCCCAGCGGGACAATCCCAGTACTTC.

This clone was detected only a few times. The chain carries TRBV2 and TRBJ1-1; D might be TRBD1 (5 bases). The CDR3 is made up of 12 amino acids. V lost 4 bases to trimming and J lost 9 bases, with 12 bases between them. Germline assignment: CDR1 SNHLY and CDR2 FYNNEI. CDR3 DNA sequence: TGTGCCAGCAGTGTCGAGTGGGGACAAGCTTTCTTT. Protein: CASSVEWGQAFF.